In its sample, the clone carrying this T cell receptor beta chain was seen once. The sample originates from a study of blood T cell repertoires in COVID-19. As for the study in general: Collection of acute and convalescent COVID-19 samples took place in the United States, Italy and Spain.

The table came from immunoSEQ multiplex PCR; TCRdb's copy has only in-frame clones and leaves some out. The sample comprises over 200,000 clones, 80% to 85% of which are singletons, and roughly 5% rests with the top ten. V lost 6 bases and J 1 base, leaving 13 bases between the germline ends. Germline CDR1 SEHNR, CDR2 FQNEAQ (reference sequence). CDR3 length: 15 amino acids. Sequenced: peripheral blood. This chain joins TRBV7-9 and TRBJ2-1, with a weak D call TRBD1 (5 bases). This TCR came from a human donor in a cohort sampled during active COVID-19. CDR3 loop: CASSFYTGSYNEQFF. The CDR3 DNA sequence: TGTGCCAGCAGTTTTTACACAGGTTCCTACAATGAGCAGTTCTTC.